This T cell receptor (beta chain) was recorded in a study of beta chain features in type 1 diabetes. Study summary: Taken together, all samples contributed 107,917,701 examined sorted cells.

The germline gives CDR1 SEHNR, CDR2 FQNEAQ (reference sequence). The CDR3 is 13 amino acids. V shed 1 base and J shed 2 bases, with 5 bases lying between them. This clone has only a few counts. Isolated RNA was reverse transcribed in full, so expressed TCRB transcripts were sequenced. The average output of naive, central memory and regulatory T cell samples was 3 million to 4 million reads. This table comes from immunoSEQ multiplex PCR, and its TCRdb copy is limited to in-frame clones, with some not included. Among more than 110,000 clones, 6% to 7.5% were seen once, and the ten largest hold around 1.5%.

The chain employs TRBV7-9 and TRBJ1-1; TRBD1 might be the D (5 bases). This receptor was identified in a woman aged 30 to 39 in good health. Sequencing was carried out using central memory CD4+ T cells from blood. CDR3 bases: TGTGCCAGCAGCTTAGGGACAAACACTGAAGCTTTCTTT. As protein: CASSLGTNTEAFF.